Shown below are 20 T cell receptor beta chains from a single sample sequenced in a study of blood T cell repertoires in COVID-19. Clones were sequenced by immunoSEQ multiplex PCR, and TCRdb holds only the in-frame ones, with some missing. This sample has 230,000 or so clones, with 85% to 90% found just once. Sequenced: peripheral blood. These receptor sequences come from a woman aged 35 to 49 who had recovered from COVID-19.

The chain joins TRBV19 to TRBJ1-1; 7 nucleotides match TRBD1. CDR3 length: 14 amino acids. With 1 base clipped from V and 7 bases from J, the junction kept 6 bases outside the gene matches. CDR1 is LNHDA and CDR2 is SQIVND in the germline V gene (reference sequence). For the CDR3, the DNA is TGTGCCAGTAGTATAGGGGGACAGCAAAATGAAGCTTTCTTT. Translated, it gives CASSIGGQQNEAFF.

The gene calls are TRBV30 and TRBJ1-1; D remains unclear. Trimming removed 2 bases from V and 5 bases from J, with 9 bases in between. CDR1 is GTSNPN and CDR2 is SVGIG in the germline V gene (reference sequence). The CDR3 runs to 12 residues. The DNA for the CDR3 is TGTGCCTGGAGTCAGCGGCTAACTGAAGCTTTCTTT. Protein: CAWSQRLTEAFF.

The V and J genes are TRBV10-3 and TRBJ1-3, with a tentative D call TRBD1 (6 bases). This CDR3 has 15 amino acids. Looked up from germline, CDR1 is ENHRY and CDR2 is SYGVKD. Deletions cut 4 bases from V and 2 bases from J, with 12 bases between. This CDR3 reads CAISAAGVTGNTIYF. CDR3 in DNA: TGTGCCATCAGTGCGGCAGGGGTAACTGGAAACACCATATATTTT.

This chain joins TRBV7-2 and TRBJ2-1; 10 positions match TRBD1. Germline loops: CDR1 SGHTA, CDR2 FQGNSA. V lost 4 bases, J lost 4 bases, and 4 bases stayed unmatched. This CDR3 has 15 residues. The CDR3, as DNA: TGTGCCAGCAGCTGGAGACAGGGGGCTTACAATGAGCAGTTCTTC. It is translated as CASSWRQGAYNEQFF.

This chain links TRBV5-1 with TRBJ1-2, with TRBD1 matching 8 bases. Trimming cost V 0 bases and J 7 bases; bases outside gene matches: 5. This CDR3 region has 14 residues. CDR1 is SGHRS and CDR2 is YFSETQ in the germline V gene. CDR3 sequence reads: CASSLEATGAGYTF. In DNA, the CDR3 is TGCGCCAGCAGCTTGGAAGCGACAGGGGCTGGCTACACCTTC.

This clone was recorded a few times. In DNA, the CDR3 is TGTGCCAGCAGATCAGCGGGGGCATTATACAATGAGCAGTTCTTC. Amino acids: CASRSAGALYNEQFF. The chain is built from TRBV7-2 and TRBJ2-1; 8 nucleotides line up with TRBD2. CDR1 SGHTA and CDR2 FQGNSA come from the germline V gene. The CDR3 loop spans 15 amino acids. The V segment lost 6 bases and the J segment 4 bases; nucleotides outside the gene matches: 8.

CDR3 nucleotide sequence: TGCGCCAGCAGCTCTGGGACAGGGGTTCGGTCAGATACGCAGTATTTT. It codes for CASSSGTGVRSDTQYF. V gene TRBV5-1 combines with J gene TRBJ2-3; 10 bases agree with TRBD1. V lost 3 bases and J lost 4; bases outside the gene matches: 8. The germline V gene has CDR1 SGHRS and CDR2 YFSETQ. The CDR3 contains 16 residues.

This clone was recorded once. The chain combines TRBV18 with TRBJ2-1; 8 bases map to TRBD2. The V gene's germline CDR1 is KGHSH and CDR2 LQKENI. V shed 0 bases and J 8 bases; nucleotides not matched to a gene: 6. The CDR3 loop spans 15 amino acids. The CDR3 here is CASSPPGLVNDEQFF. In DNA, the CDR3 is TGTGCCAGCTCACCACCGGGACTAGTTAACGATGAGCAGTTCTTC.

V usage is TRBV24-1 and J usage is TRBJ2-3; possible D gene TRBD1, 5 bases. This CDR3 is built from 14 residues. Looked up from germline, CDR1 is KGHDR and CDR2 is SFDVKD. The V gene lost 3 bases and the J gene lost 3 bases, with 9 bases spanning the gap. The CDR3 sequence is CATSDPRQTDTQYF. In DNA, the CDR3 is TGTGCCACCAGTGATCCCCGACAGACAGATACGCAGTATTTT.

For the CDR3, the DNA is TGTGCCAGTAGGAAATTGACTAGCCCCACCGGGGAGCTGTTTTTT. Residues: CASRKLTSPTGELFF. The rearrangement uses TRBV19 and TRBJ2-2, with TRBD2 matching over 7 bases. The junction had 8 bases not matched to a gene; V was cut back by 6 bases and J by 4 bases. The CDR3 runs to 15 residues. Germline lookup yields CDR1 LNHDA and CDR2 SQIVND (reference sequence).

This clone appeared once. V usage is TRBV18 and J usage is TRBJ2-1; the match to TRBD2 covers 9 bases. CDR1 KGHSH and CDR2 LQKENI come from the germline V gene. The CDR3 consists of 16 residues. After removal of 0 bases from V and 4 bases from J, the junction contained 4 bases not matched to a gene. In DNA, the CDR3 is TGTGCCAGCTCACCACCGGGCGGGAGGGTATACAATGAGCAGTTCTTC. It yields the protein CASSPPGGRVYNEQFF.

CDR3 DNA: TGTGCCAGCAGCTTGGCCAGAATAAATGGCTACACCTTC. Translated: CASSLARINGYTF. V usage is TRBV5-5 and J usage is TRBJ1-2, with D unresolved. The CDR3 is made up of 13 amino acids. V was trimmed by 0 bases and J by 6 bases, leaving 9 bases between them. CDR1 and CDR2 (germline): SGHKS, YYEKEE (reference sequence).

The chain links TRBV5-1 to TRBJ1-1; D unresolved. The CDR3 spans 16 residues. Germline lookup yields CDR1 SGHRS and CDR2 YFSETQ. Trimming pared 0 bases from V and 5 bases from J, leaving 17 bases between. Written as DNA, the CDR3 is TGCGCCAGCAGCTTGGGGGCGGTAAGGGCGGGGACTGAAGCTTTCTTT. Its translation is CASSLGAVRAGTEAFF.

The chain carries TRBV2 and TRBJ2-2, with D tentatively TRBD1 (6 bases). V lost 8 bases and J 4 bases, leaving 8 bases between the germline ends. The CDR3 totals 12 residues. From germline, CDR1 is SNHLY and CDR2 FYNNEI. In DNA, the CDR3 is TGTGCCAGCTCCAGGGGCACCGGGGAGCTGTTTTTT. It specifies CASSRGTGELFF.

The chain couples TRBV6-5 to TRBJ2-1; the match to TRBD2 covers 10 bases. V shed 6 bases and J 6 bases; nucleotides not matched to a gene: 8. This CDR3 has 15 amino acids. The germline V gene encodes CDR1 MNHEY and CDR2 SVGAGI. CDR3 in amino acids: CASSTRRLAGNEQFF. The DNA of the CDR3 is TGTGCCAGCAGCACCCGTAGACTAGCGGGCAATGAGCAGTTCTTC.

This clone was detected only a few times. The J gene is TRBJ1-3, the V gene TRBV6-6; 8 bases match TRBD1. In germline, CDR1 is MNHNY, CDR2 SVGAGI (reference sequence). After removal of 5 bases from V and 1 base from J, the junction contained 13 bases not matched to a gene. There are 18 residues in the CDR3. The CDR3 is CASSPRTGRKSSGNTIYF. CDR3 coding DNA: TGTGCCAGCAGTCCTCGGACAGGGAGGAAAAGTTCTGGAAACACCATATATTTT.

The chain uses TRBV24-1 and TRBJ2-1; D uncertain. V lost 2 bases and J 4 bases, leaving 11 bases between the germline ends. Germline V lookup: CDR1 KGHDR, CDR2 SFDVKD. This CDR3 comprises 15 residues. The CDR3 coding sequence is TGTGCCACCAGTGATTCCCTCGACTGGTACAATGAGCAGTTCTTC. Protein: CATSDSLDWYNEQFF.

The V and J genes are TRBV7-8 and TRBJ2-3, with TRBD2 identical over 7 bases. Germline assignment: CDR1 SGHVS and CDR2 FQNEAQ. The ends lost 5 bases at V and 1 base at J; junction bases unmatched: 9. This CDR3 spans 16 amino acids. The CDR3 protein is CASSREGGGGTDTQYF. CDR3 nucleotide sequence: TGTGCCAGCAGCCGAGAGGGCGGGGGAGGCACAGATACGCAGTATTTT.

This clone was detected a few times. The rearrangement joins TRBV3-1 (or the pseudogene TRBV3-2) to TRBJ2-5, with D maybe TRBD2 (6 bases). The CDR3 length is 14 residues. V lost 0 bases and J 4 bases, leaving 9 bases between the germline ends. Germline CDR1 and CDR2: LGHDT and YNNKEL (reference sequence). The CDR3 region has the DNA TGTGCCAGCAGCCAAGATGACGGGGGAGAGACCCAGTACTTC. Its translation is CASSQDDGGETQYF.

The V and J genes are TRBV10-2 and TRBJ2-1; possible D gene TRBD2, 7 bases. V gave up 4 bases and J gave up 6 bases, with 13 bases separating them. CDR3 length: 14 amino acids. Germline values: CDR1 WSHSY, CDR2 SAAADI. CDR3 amino acids: CASSVGGAVNEQFF. CDR3 bases: TGCGCCAGCAGTGTGGGGGGGGCCGTCAATGAGCAGTTCTTC.